The sequence of this TCR beta chain was determined in a study of control samples from healthy donors and cancer patients. TCRdb's table, derived via immunoSEQ multiplex PCR, lists solely in-frame clones and lacks some. The sample has 120,000 to 150,000 clones; roughly 92% are singletons. Germline-derived CDR1 and CDR2 are SGHDN and FVKESK. This CDR3 has 14 amino acids. V lost 8 bases, J lost 3 bases, and 8 bases stayed unmatched. The TCR originated in a young man in good health. The source material was blood. The rearrangement joins TRBV14 to TRBJ2-7; 9 bases are a match to TRBD2. The CDR3 region has the DNA TGTGCCAGCCGAGATAGCGGGAGCTTCTACGAGCAGTACTTC. Its protein is CASRDSGSFYEQYF.